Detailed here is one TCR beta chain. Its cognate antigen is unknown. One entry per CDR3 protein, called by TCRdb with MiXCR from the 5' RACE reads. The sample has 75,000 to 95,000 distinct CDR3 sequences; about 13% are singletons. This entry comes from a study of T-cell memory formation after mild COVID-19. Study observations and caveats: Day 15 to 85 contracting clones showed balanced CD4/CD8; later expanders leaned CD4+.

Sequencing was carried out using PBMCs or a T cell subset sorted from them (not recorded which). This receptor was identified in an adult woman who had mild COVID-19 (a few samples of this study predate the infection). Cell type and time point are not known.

The CDR3 region has the DNA TGTGCCAGCAGCCCCGTCATAACAGGGGTTGAAGCTTTCTTT. This gives the protein CASSPVITGVEAFF. V gene TRBV11-2 combines with J gene TRBJ1-1; TRBD1 matches 7 bases. CDR3 length: 14 amino acids. V was pared by 5 bases and J by 7 bases, with 10 bases of the junction left unmatched. Per germline, CDR1 SGHAT and CDR2 FQNNGV. Together with reference TRBV11-2 and TRBJ1-1, the CDR3 gives the full variable domain: EAGVAQSPRYKIIEKRQSVAFWCNPISGHATLYWYQQILGQGPKLLIQFQNNGVVDDSQLPKDRFSAERLKGVDSTLKIQPAKLEDSAVYLCASSPVITGVEAFFGQGTRLTVV.